This TCR beta chain derives from a study of cytomegalovirus exposure and HLA in healthy donors. Profiling relied on immunoSEQ multiplex PCR, and the TCRdb table lists in-frame clones only, not all of them. The table includes some 68,000 clones, about 96% detected once. The CDR3 is made up of 18 amino acids. Germline CDR1 and CDR2: MNHEY and SMNVEV (reference sequence). The V and J ends lost 4 bases and 8 bases respectively, with 26 bases between them. The validation cohort, a group of more than 100 subjects, included the donors and was separate from the approximately 700-subject first cohort. The study's findings and limits: Investigators reported 164 TCR beta chains as tied to cytomegalovirus. It was found in a later analysis that first-cohort TCR clusters tended to co-occur in the 120 validation repertoires.

Concerning this clone: As yet, its antigen is unknown.

The sample comprised PBMCs. The V and J genes are TRBV27 and TRBJ2-2; D is perhaps TRBD2 (6 bases). This clonotype was sampled from a man aged 18 to 35 in good health and CMV-seronegative. The CDR3 loop is CASSWAHGGLLFRGELFF. The CDR3, as DNA: TGTGCCAGCAGTTGGGCCCACGGAGGGCTCCTCTTCCGGGGGGAGCTGTTTTTT.